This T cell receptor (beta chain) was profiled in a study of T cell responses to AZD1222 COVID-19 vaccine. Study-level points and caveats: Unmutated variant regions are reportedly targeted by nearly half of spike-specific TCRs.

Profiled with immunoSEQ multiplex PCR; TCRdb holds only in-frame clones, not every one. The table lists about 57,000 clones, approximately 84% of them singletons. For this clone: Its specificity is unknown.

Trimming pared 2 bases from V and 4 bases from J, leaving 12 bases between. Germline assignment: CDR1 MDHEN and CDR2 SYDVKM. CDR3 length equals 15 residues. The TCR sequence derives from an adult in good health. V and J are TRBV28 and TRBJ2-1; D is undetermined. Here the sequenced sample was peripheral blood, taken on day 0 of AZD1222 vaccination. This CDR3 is CASSLRASRYNEQFF. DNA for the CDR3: TGTGCCAGCAGTTTAAGGGCTAGTAGATACAATGAGCAGTTCTTC.